This record concerns one T cell receptor (beta chain) sequence. The antigen remains unidentified. Deletions cut 1 base from V and 3 bases from J, with 12 bases between. CDR3 length equals 15 residues. Per germline, CDR1 MDHEN and CDR2 SYDVKM. Primers included in the PCR were 60 Vbeta and 13 Jbeta primers. Produced via immunoSEQ multiplex PCR; TCRdb's table is partial and in-frame only. The sample carries under 150,000 clones, more than 70% recorded once. This specimen comes from a study of cytomegalovirus exposure and HLA in healthy donors. The study's findings and limits: Reported findings show TCR beta sequences accurately forecast HLA-A and HLA-B alleles in most subjects.

The chain uses TRBV28 and TRBJ1-1; TRBD1 is a possible D gene (5 bases). The clonotype was recovered from a woman in her 40s in good health and CMV-seronegative. Material: PBMCs. CDR3 in amino acids: CASSLFRGVYTEAFF. The CDR3 DNA follows: TGTGCCAGCAGTTTATTCCGGGGGGTTTACACTGAAGCTTTCTTT.